These 15 T cell receptor beta chains were sequenced from one sample in a study of Ad26.COV2.S vaccination and SARS-CoV-2 variants. Treatment reported: approximately 18 received Ad26.COV2.S at low or high dose, single or two shots; about 5 received placebo; per-sample allocation not given. Specimens were obtained on day 63 following the first vaccine or placebo injection. The repertoire was sequenced with immunoSEQ multiplex PCR; TCRdb's copy has only in-frame clones and lacks some. Of 400,000 to 500,000 clones in the sample, 85% to 90% were seen once. The source material was peripheral blood, sampled in a trial of Ad26.COV2.S vaccine versus placebo. The origin of the receptors is a person between 18 and 65 years old who received the Ad26.COV2.S COVID-19 vaccine or a placebo.

In DNA, the CDR3 is TGTGCCAGCAGCTTAGCTGGCAACTCCTACAATGAGCAGTTCTTC. Translation: CASSLAGNSYNEQFF. The V gene is TRBV11-3, the J gene TRBJ2-1; D remains ambiguous. Germline loops: CDR1 SGHNT, CDR2 YENEEA. V lost 1 base to trimming and J lost 0 bases, with 7 bases between them. The CDR3 totals 15 residues.

V and J are TRBV7-2 and TRBJ1-1, with D maybe TRBD1 (5 bases). The CDR3 spans 15 residues. Trimming shortened V by 2 bases and J by 1 base, and 11 bases separated the two germline ends. Germline-derived CDR1 and CDR2 are SGHTA and FQGNSA. The CDR3 sequence: CASSLFGGGNTEAFF. In DNA form, the CDR3 reads TGTGCCAGCAGCTTATTCGGGGGAGGGAACACTGAAGCTTTCTTT.

V usage is TRBV19 and J usage is TRBJ1-2; perhaps TRBD1 as D (5 bases). The CDR3 has 15 amino acids. The germline V gene has CDR1 LNHDA and CDR2 SQIVND (reference sequence). The ends were cut back, 4 bases at V and 1 base at J, with 13 bases in the middle. This CDR3 reads CASSTDTLVNYGYTF. CDR3 coding DNA: TGTGCCAGTAGTACGGACACTCTGGTTAACTATGGCTACACCTTC.

The chain recombines TRBV19 with TRBJ2-5; 8 positions match TRBD1. The length of the CDR3 is 16 residues. Trimming at V came to 5 bases and at J to 5 bases, leaving 13 bases not matched to a gene. Germline lookup yields CDR1 LNHDA and CDR2 SQIVND (reference sequence). The CDR3 reads CASSLNAGGGMETQYF. DNA for the CDR3: TGTGCCAGTAGTTTAAATGCAGGGGGCGGAATGGAGACCCAGTACTTC.

The chain employs TRBV12-3 or TRBV12-4 and TRBJ2-5; D is uncertain. The ends were cut back, 3 bases at V and 5 bases at J, with 7 bases in the middle. The CDR3 totals 12 residues. CDR3 amino acids: CASSFLRETQYF. As DNA, the CDR3 is TGTGCCAGCAGTTTCCTTCGGGAGACCCAGTACTTC.

This chain joins TRBV2 and TRBJ2-5, with 9 bases fitting TRBD2. Germline CDR1 and CDR2: SNHLY and FYNNEI. V was pared by 2 bases and J by 1 base, with 5 bases of the junction left unmatched. The CDR3 consists of 16 residues. The CDR3 here is CASSENLAGAQETQYF. In DNA, the CDR3 is TGTGCCAGCAGTGAAAATTTAGCGGGGGCCCAAGAGACCCAGTACTTC.

The chain is built from TRBV4-1 and TRBJ2-5, with a tentative D call TRBD2 (6 bases). This CDR3 comprises 16 residues. The V end was cut by 4 bases, the J end by 0 bases, with 15 bases between. Looked up from germline, CDR1 is MGHRA and CDR2 is YSYEKL. The CDR3, as DNA: TGCGCCAGCAGCCCAGCGCGATGGGGGGACCAAGAGACCCAGTACTTC. Encoded protein: CASSPARWGDQETQYF.

This clone was detected once. This chain joins TRBV7-3 and TRBJ2-3; D is possibly TRBD2 (5 bases). V gave up 3 bases and J gave up 6 bases, with 10 bases separating them. This CDR3 is 13 amino acids long. Germline CDR1 reads SGHTA; CDR2 reads FQGTGA. The CDR3 reads CASSFRGLDTQYF. As DNA, the CDR3 is TGTGCCAGCAGCTTCCGCGGGCTGGATACGCAGTATTTT.

V is TRBV7-2 and J is TRBJ2-1; no reliable D call. CDR3 length: 14 amino acids. V lost 8 bases and J lost 0, with 11 bases in between. Per the germline V gene, CDR1 is SGHTA and CDR2 is FQGNSA. CDR3 DNA sequence: TGTGCCAGCCTCGCGTCGTACTCCTACAATGAGCAGTTCTTC. Its protein is CASLASYSYNEQFF.

This clone appeared once. The J gene is TRBJ2-3, the V gene TRBV7-9, with 9 positions matching TRBD2. The V gene's germline CDR1 is SEHNR and CDR2 FQNEAQ (reference sequence). There are 17 residues in the CDR3. V was pared by 1 base and J by 4 bases, with 9 bases of the junction left unmatched. The CDR3 DNA follows: TGTGCCAGCAGCTTAGGTGGACTAGCGCGTTTTGCAGATACGCAGTATTTT. Encoded protein: CASSLGGLARFADTQYF. The variable domain in full, completed from reference TRBV7-9 and TRBJ2-3, reads DTGVSQNPRHKITKRGQNVTFRCDPISEHNRLYWYRQTLGQGPEFLTYFQNEAQLEKSRLLSDRFSAERPKGSFSTLEIQRTEQGDSAMYLCASSLGGLARFADTQYFGPGTRLTVL.

This sequence joins TRBV19 and TRBJ1-5; 7 nucleotides agree with TRBD1. The trim removed 3 bases at V and 0 bases at J, leaving 5 bases unmatched. The CDR3 consists of 16 residues. CDR1 and CDR2 from the germline V gene are LNHDA and SQIVND (reference sequence). The CDR3 nucleotides read TGTGCCAGTAGTATTTGGGGGACAGCTAGCAATCAGCCCCAGCATTTT. Encoded protein: CASSIWGTASNQPQHF.

This clone appeared a single time. DNA for the CDR3: TGCGCCAGCAGCCAAGGATCCACGGTGATGAGCTATGGCTACACCTTC. Residues: CASSQGSTVMSYGYTF. This chain connects TRBV4-1 to TRBJ1-2; D call uncertain. The germline V gene encodes CDR1 MGHRA and CDR2 YSYEKL. Trimming cost V 1 base and J 4 bases, with 16 bases left between them. The CDR3 extends over 16 amino acids.

The V and J genes are TRBV15 and TRBJ1-5, with D maybe TRBD1 (5 bases). This CDR3 is built from 16 residues. Trimming stripped 3 bases from V and 0 bases from J, with 12 bases between. The germline V gene has CDR1 LNHNV and CDR2 YYDKDF (reference sequence). The chain's CDR3 is CATSSKRGISNQPQHF. The CDR3 coding sequence is TGTGCCACCAGCAGTAAAAGGGGAATTAGCAATCAGCCCCAGCATTTT.

This clone was counted a single time. The chain carries TRBV7-6 and TRBJ1-1, with D possibly matching TRBD1 (5 bases). The germline V gene encodes CDR1 SGHVS and CDR2 FNYEAQ. V dropped 5 bases and J dropped 1 base, with 14 bases sitting between them. The CDR3 runs to 15 residues. This CDR3 reads CASSPTGLRNTEAFF. CDR3 in DNA: TGTGCCAGCAGCCCGACGGGACTCCGGAACACTGAAGCTTTCTTT. The full variable domain, completed using reference TRBV7-6 and TRBJ1-1, is GAGVSQSPRYKVTKRGQDVALRCDPISGHVSLYWYRQALGQGPEFLTYFNYEAQQDKSGLPNDRFSAERPEGSISTLTIQRTEQRDSAMYRCASSPTGLRNTEAFFGQGTRLTVV.

The rearrangement joins TRBV5-1 to TRBJ1-3; no reliable D call. Germline V gene data show CDR1 as SGHRS and CDR2 as YFSETQ. The V end lost 0 bases, the J end lost 7 bases, and 17 bases lay between the germline ends. The CDR3 sequence is 16 residues long. The CDR3 nucleotides read TGCGCCAGCAGCTTGGCTCCGACCCGGTTTGGGAACACCATATATTTT. Protein: CASSLAPTRFGNTIYF.